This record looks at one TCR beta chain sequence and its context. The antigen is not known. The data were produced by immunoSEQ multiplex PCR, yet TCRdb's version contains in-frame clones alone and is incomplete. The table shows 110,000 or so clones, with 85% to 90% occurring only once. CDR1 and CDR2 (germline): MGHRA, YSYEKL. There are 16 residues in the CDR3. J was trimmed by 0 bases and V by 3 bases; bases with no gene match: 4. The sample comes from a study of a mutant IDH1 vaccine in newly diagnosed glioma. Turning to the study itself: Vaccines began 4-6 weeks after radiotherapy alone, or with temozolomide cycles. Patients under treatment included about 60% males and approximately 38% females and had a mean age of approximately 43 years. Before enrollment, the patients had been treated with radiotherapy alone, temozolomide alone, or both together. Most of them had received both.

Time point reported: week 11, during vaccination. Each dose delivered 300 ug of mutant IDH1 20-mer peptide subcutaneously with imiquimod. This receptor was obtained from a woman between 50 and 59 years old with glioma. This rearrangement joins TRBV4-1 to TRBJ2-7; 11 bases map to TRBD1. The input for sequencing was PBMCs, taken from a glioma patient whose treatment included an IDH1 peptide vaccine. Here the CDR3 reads CASSHGQGASSYEQYF. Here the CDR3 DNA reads TGCGCCAGCAGCCACGGACAGGGGGCCAGCTCCTACGAGCAGTACTTC.